The 10 T cell receptor beta chains below all came from one sample that was sequenced in a study of a mutant IDH1 vaccine in newly diagnosed glioma. TCRdb's table, derived via immunoSEQ multiplex PCR, lists solely in-frame clones and lacks some. This table has some 120,000 clones, around 80% appearing once. Time point in this sample: week 11, during vaccination. It was 300 ug of mutant IDH1 20-mer peptide that made up each vaccine dose, given with topical imiquimod. Antigen specificity for these receptors is unknown. This specimen was PBMCs, taken from a glioma patient whose treatment included an IDH1 peptide vaccine. The receptor source for this set is a man in his forties with glioma.

V is TRBV30 and J is TRBJ2-5; D remains unclear. The J call is in doubt because the DNA end fits TRBJ2-7 better. CDR1 and CDR2 (germline): GTSNPN, SVGIG (reference sequence). The CDR3 consists of 13 residues. CDR3 coding DNA: TGTGCCTGGAGTTGGAAAGAACCCTACGAGCAGTACTTC. It codes for CAWSWKEPYEQYF.

The rearrangement links TRBV5-1 to TRBJ1-1, with D unclear. V gave up 2 bases and J gave up 4 bases, with 12 bases separating them. CDR1 and CDR2 from the germline V gene are SGHRS and YFSETQ. The CDR3 is 14 residues long. CDR3 sequence (DNA): TGCGCCAGCAGCTTATCGGGAGGGAGCACTGAAGCTTTCTTT. Translation: CASSLSGGSTEAFF.

In this sample, this clone turned up once. J is TRBJ2-4 and V is TRBV5-4; 11 bases fit TRBD1. The germline CDR1 and CDR2 sequences are SGHNT and YYREEE (reference sequence). There are 13 residues in the CDR3. With V trimmed by 4 bases and J by 8 bases, 2 bases remained unmatched. CDR3 sequence reads: CASSGDRGDIQYF. CDR3 nucleotides: TGTGCCAGCAGCGGGGACAGGGGGGACATTCAGTACTTC.

In regard to this clone: Other DNA sequences in this specimen translate into the identical CDR3. V is TRBV5-6 and J is TRBJ2-1; D remains unclear. This CDR3 contains 12 residues. From germline, CDR1 is SGHDT and CDR2 YYEEEE. The germline V and J ends were trimmed by 4 bases and 7 bases, with 9 bases remaining between them. This CDR3 reads CASSLERNEQFF. Here the CDR3 DNA reads TGTGCCAGCAGCCTCGAACGGAATGAGCAGTTCTTC.

The V call is TRBV18, the J call TRBJ2-1, with 10 bases that match TRBD2. The germline V gene encodes CDR1 KGHSH and CDR2 LQKENI. This CDR3 region has 16 residues. V lost 5 bases, J lost 4 bases, and 8 bases stayed unmatched. CDR3 residues: CASSSEGLALYNEQFF. CDR3 bases: TGTGCCAGCTCATCCGAGGGACTAGCGCTATACAATGAGCAGTTCTTC.

The chain links TRBV7-9 to TRBJ2-1, with 14 bases that match TRBD2. CDR3 length: 16 amino acids. The V gene's germline CDR1 is SEHNR and CDR2 FQNEAQ (reference sequence). Trimming removed 6 bases from V and 6 bases from J; junction bases left unmatched: 7. As DNA, the CDR3 is TGTGCCAGCAGTCGAAGCGGACTAGCGGGGGGCAATGAGCAGTTCTTC. It translates to CASSRSGLAGGNEQFF.

The rearrangement links TRBV4-3 to TRBJ2-1; 9 nucleotides line up with TRBD1. Germline V CDR1 and CDR2: LGHNA, YSLEER. The V and J ends lost 3 bases and 2 bases, in that order; junction bases with no gene match: 8. The CDR3 loop spans 17 amino acids. In nucleotides, the CDR3 is TGCGCCAGCAGCCAGGACCCTACAGGGGGCCCCTACAATGAGCAGTTCTTC. Its protein product is CASSQDPTGGPYNEQFF.

The chain recombines TRBV25-1 with TRBJ2-3; TRBD1 is a possible D gene (6 bases). CDR1 is MGHDK, CDR2 SYGVNS, per germline. This CDR3 contains 16 residues. Trimming shortened V by 3 bases and J by 6 bases, and 19 bases separated the two germline ends. In nucleotides, the CDR3 is TGTGCCAGCAGTGACCCGATAGGGGACACCGACGATACGCAGTATTTT. Encoded protein: CASSDPIGDTDDTQYF.

The DNA for the CDR3 is TGTGCCAGCAGCCAAGATCACAGGGGCGGCTATGGCTACACCTTC. Translating it yields CASSQDHRGGYGYTF. The chain combines TRBV4-2 with TRBJ1-2, with TRBD1 matching over 7 bases. CDR3 length: 15 residues. Trimming at V came to 0 bases and at J to 4 bases, leaving 5 bases not matched to a gene. Germline V lookup: CDR1 LGHNA, CDR2 YNFKEQ.

The chain is built from TRBV7-2 and TRBJ2-7, with D perhaps given as TRBD1 or TRBD2 (5 bases each). This CDR3 has 16 amino acids. Between the trimmed V and J ends, which lost 5 bases and 0 bases, there was a span of 17 bases. The germline V gene encodes CDR1 SGHTA and CDR2 FQGNSA. The CDR3 here is CASSPAGTPSSYEQYF. Written as DNA, the CDR3 is TGTGCCAGCAGCCCGGCCGGGACGCCGAGCTCCTACGAGCAGTACTTC. The complete variable domain, with remaining parts taken from reference TRBV7-2 and TRBJ2-7, reads GAGVSQSPSNKVTEKGKDVELRCDPISGHTALYWYRQSLGQGLEFLIYFQGNSAPDKSGLPSDRFSAERTGGSVSTLTIQRTQQEDSAVYLCASSPAGTPSSYEQYFGPGTRLTVT.